The source of this T cell receptor (beta chain) is a study of blood T cell repertoires in COVID-19. On the study more broadly: The samples span acute and convalescent COVID-19 from the United States, Italy and Spain. T cells, B-cell-depleted T cells, or PBMCs supplied cDNA or gDNA.

Per the original data handling: Amplification from reference gene primers served as the basis for estimated nucleated cell counts. Clones were sequenced by immunoSEQ multiplex PCR, and TCRdb holds only the in-frame ones, with some missing. The V and J calls and the clone size are those of that table, but D and trimming were determined from the DNA. In the table there are about 210,000 clones, roughly 78% of which are singletons. This clone was picked up many times. Germline assignment: CDR1 SNHLY and CDR2 FYNNEI. The length of the CDR3 is 16 residues. J gave up 7 bases and V 2 bases, and 7 bases lay outside the gene matches.

The chain couples TRBV2 to TRBJ2-1; 11 bases are a match to TRBD1. The TCR sequence derives from a woman between 40 and 55 years old with acute or convalescent COVID-19. Sequencing was done on a sample of peripheral blood. The CDR3 nucleotides read TGTGCCAGCAGTGAACTTGGGACAGGGGGTGTTAATGAGCAGTTCTTC. Its translation: CASSELGTGGVNEQFF.